These 7 T cell receptor beta chains share one sample of origin, sequenced in a study of shared clonotypes between healthy human individuals. Profiled with immunoSEQ multiplex PCR; TCRdb holds only in-frame clones, not every one. This sample has under 650,000 clones, with 90% to 96% found just once. The sample taken for sequencing was naive CD4+ T cells sorted from blood. As for subset: CD45RA+ positively selected. The receptors stem from a woman in her twenties or thirties in good health.

This chain connects TRBV5-6 to TRBJ2-5; 8 nucleotides align to TRBD2. The CDR3 length is 16 residues. V dropped 0 bases and J dropped 5; count of bases not matched to a gene: 9. The V gene's germline CDR1 is SGHDT and CDR2 YYEEEE. CDR3 protein: CASSLVTGGPLETQYF. CDR3 nucleotides: TGTGCCAGCAGCTTGGTGACGGGAGGGCCGTTGGAGACCCAGTACTTC.

The chain is built from TRBV10-1 and TRBJ2-3, with 10 bases that match TRBD2. The CDR3 has 17 amino acids. CDR1 and CDR2 from the germline V gene are WNHNN and SYGVQD (reference sequence). V was pared by 3 bases and J by 0 bases, with 6 bases of the junction left unmatched. The CDR3 reads CASSDGTSVSSTDTQYF. The CDR3 nucleotides are TGCGCCAGCAGTGATGGGACTAGCGTGTCTAGCACAGATACGCAGTATTTT.

The chain carries TRBV7-3 and TRBJ1-1; D is undetermined. Germline V CDR1 and CDR2: SGHTA, FQGTGA. The CDR3 is 13 residues long. V lost 6 bases and J lost 1, with 9 bases in between. The CDR3 loop is CASSLTENTEAFF. In DNA form, the CDR3 reads TGTGCCAGCAGTCTCACCGAGAACACTGAAGCTTTCTTT. The variable domain in full, with the rest retrieved from reference TRBV7-3 and TRBJ1-1, is GAGVSQTPSNKVTEKGKYVELRCDPISGHTALYWYRQSLGQGPEFLIYFQGTGAADDSGLPNDRFFAVRPEGSVSTLKIQRTERGDSAVYLCASSLTENTEAFFGQGTRLTVV.

J is TRBJ1-2 and V is TRBV5-5; D is possibly TRBD1 (6 bases). Looked up from germline, CDR1 is SGHKS and CDR2 is YYEKEE (reference sequence). The CDR3 covers 12 residues. Trimming cost V 4 bases and J 5 bases, with 9 bases left between them. The CDR3 loop reads CASSPTGYGYTF. In nucleotides, the CDR3 is TGTGCCAGCAGCCCCACAGGGTATGGCTACACCTTC. The entire variable domain, with the rest obtained from reference TRBV5-5 and TRBJ1-2, is as follows: DAGVTQSPTHLIKTRGQQVTLRCSPISGHKSVSWYQQVLGQGPQFIFQYYEKEERGRGNFPDRFSARQFPNYSSELNVNALLLGDSALYLCASSPTGYGYTFGSGTRLTVV.

The genes are TRBV9 and TRBJ1-1; tentatively, D is TRBD1 (6 bases). Trimming pared 0 bases from V and 6 bases from J, leaving 9 bases between. The CDR3 sequence is 13 residues long. In germline, CDR1 is SGDLS, CDR2 YYNGEE. DNA of the CDR3: TGTGCCAGCAGCGTAGAGGGGGGAGCTGAAGCTTTCTTT. Amino acid sequence: CASSVEGGAEAFF.

This rearrangement joins TRBV11-3 to TRBJ2-1, with 8 bases fitting TRBD1. The V and J ends lost 0 bases and 5 bases, in that order; junction bases with no gene match: 9. This CDR3 is 17 amino acids long. Looked up from germline, CDR1 is SGHNT and CDR2 is YENEEA. The CDR3 nucleotides are TGTGCCAGCAGCTTAGATCACAGGGGGGCCGGGCACAATGAGCAGTTCTTC. Its translation is CASSLDHRGAGHNEQFF.

This chain links TRBV7-2 with TRBJ2-1; TRBD2 matches at 8 bases. This CDR3 is built from 16 residues. V lost 4 bases and J lost 7; bases outside the gene matches: 12. The V gene's germline CDR1 is SGHTA and CDR2 FQGNSA. CDR3 nucleotide sequence: TGTGCCAGCAGCTCTCCACGGGGGGGCTGGGGTAATGAGCAGTTCTTC. Translated: CASSSPRGGWGNEQFF. Looking up the rest from reference TRBV7-2 and TRBJ2-1 gives the full variable domain: GAGVSQSPSNKVTEKGKDVELRCDPISGHTALYWYRQSLGQGLEFLIYFQGNSAPDKSGLPSDRFSAERTGGSVSTLTIQRTQQEDSAVYLCASSSPRGGWGNEQFFGPGTRLTVL.